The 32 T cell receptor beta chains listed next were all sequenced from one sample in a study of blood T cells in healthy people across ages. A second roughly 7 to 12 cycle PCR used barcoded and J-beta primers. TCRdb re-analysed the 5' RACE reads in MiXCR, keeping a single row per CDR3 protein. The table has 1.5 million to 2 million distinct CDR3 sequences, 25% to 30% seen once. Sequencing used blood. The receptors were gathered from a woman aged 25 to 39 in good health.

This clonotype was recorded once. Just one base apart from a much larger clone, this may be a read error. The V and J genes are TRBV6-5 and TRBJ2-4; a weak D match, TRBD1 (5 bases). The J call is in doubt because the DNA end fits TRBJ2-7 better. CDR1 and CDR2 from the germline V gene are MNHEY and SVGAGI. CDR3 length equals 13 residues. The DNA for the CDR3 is TGTGCCAGCAGTTGGGCAGGGTTGGGCGAGCAGTACTTC. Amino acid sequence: CASSWAGLGEQYF.

DNA for the CDR3: TGTGCCAGCAGTTGGGCCTCCTACGAGCAGTACTTC. It translates to CASSWASYEQYF. This sequence joins TRBV6-2 or TRBV6-3 and TRBJ2-7; no definite D call. The CDR3 is made up of 12 amino acids. Between the trimmed V and J ends, which lost 4 bases and 0 bases, there was a span of 4 bases. Germline V gives CDR1 MNHEY, CDR2 SVGEGT.

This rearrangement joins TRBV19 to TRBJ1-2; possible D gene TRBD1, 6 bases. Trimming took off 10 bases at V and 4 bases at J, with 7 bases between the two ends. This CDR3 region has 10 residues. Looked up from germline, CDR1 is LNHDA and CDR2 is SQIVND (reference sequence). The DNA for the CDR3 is TGTGCCAAGGGGGTCTATGGCTACACCTTC. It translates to CAKGVYGYTF.

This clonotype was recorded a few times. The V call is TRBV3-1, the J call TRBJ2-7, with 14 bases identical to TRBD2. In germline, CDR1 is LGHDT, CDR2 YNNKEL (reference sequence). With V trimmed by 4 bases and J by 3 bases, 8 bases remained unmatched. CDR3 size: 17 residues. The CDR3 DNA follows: TGTGCCAGCAGCCTAGGACTAGCGGGGGGAACCCGCTACGAGCAGTACTTC. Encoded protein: CASSLGLAGGTRYEQYF.

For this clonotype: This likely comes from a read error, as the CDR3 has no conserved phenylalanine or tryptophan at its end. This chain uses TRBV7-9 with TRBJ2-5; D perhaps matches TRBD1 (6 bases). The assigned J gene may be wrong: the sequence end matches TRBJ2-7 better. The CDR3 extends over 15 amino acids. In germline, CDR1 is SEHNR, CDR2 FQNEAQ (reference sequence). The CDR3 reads CASAGTPSPTYEQYL. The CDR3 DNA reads TGTGCCAGCGCCGGGACACCCAGTCCGACCTACGAGCAGTACCTC.

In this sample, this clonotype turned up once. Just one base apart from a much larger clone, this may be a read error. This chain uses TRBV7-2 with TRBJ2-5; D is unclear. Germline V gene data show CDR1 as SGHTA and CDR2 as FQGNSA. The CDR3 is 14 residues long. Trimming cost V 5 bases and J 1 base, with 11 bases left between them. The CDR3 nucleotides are TGTGCCAGCAGCCGAATGACGGTCCAAGAGACCCAGTACTTC. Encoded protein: CASSRMTVQETQYF.

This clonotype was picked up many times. The DNA for the CDR3 is TGTGCCAGCAGTCCTGGGACAGACACCTACGAGCAGTACTTC. Translation gives CASSPGTDTYEQYF. V is TRBV18 and J is TRBJ2-7, with 7 positions matching TRBD1. Germline CDR1 is KGHSH and CDR2 is LQKENI. CDR3 length equals 14 residues. Germline trimming cut 8 bases from V and 2 bases from J; bases unmatched to any gene: 9. The whole variable domain, remainder taken from reference TRBV18 and TRBJ2-7, is NAGVMQNPRHLVRRRGQEARLRCSPMKGHSHVYWYRQLPEEGLKFMVYLQKENIIDESGMPKERFSAEFPKEGPSILRIQQVVRGDSAAYFCASSPGTDTYEQYFGPGTRLTVT.

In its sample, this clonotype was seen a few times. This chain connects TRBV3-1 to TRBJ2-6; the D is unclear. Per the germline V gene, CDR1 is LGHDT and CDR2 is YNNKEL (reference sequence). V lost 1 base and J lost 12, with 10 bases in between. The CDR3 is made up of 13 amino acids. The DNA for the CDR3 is TGTGCCAGCAGCCAAGTAAACGTCGGCGTCCTGACTTTC. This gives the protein CASSQVNVGVLTF. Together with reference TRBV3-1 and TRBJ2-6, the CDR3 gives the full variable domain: DTAVSQTPKYLVTQMGNDKSIKCEQNLGHDTMYWYKQDSKKFLKIMFSYNNKELIINETVPNRFSPKSPDKAHLNLHINSLELGDSAVYFCASSQVNVGVLTFGAGSRLTVL.

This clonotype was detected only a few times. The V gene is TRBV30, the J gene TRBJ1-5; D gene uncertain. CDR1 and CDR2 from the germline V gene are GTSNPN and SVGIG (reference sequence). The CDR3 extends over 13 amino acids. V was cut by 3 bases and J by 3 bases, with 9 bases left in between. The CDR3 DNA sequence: TGTGCCTGGAGCCGGGGAGACAATCAGCCCCAGCATTTT. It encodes CAWSRGDNQPQHF. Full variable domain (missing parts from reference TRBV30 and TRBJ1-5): SQTIHQWPATLVQPVGSPLSLECTVEGTSNPNLYWYRQAAGRGLQLLFYSVGIGQISSEVPQNLSASRPQDRQFILSSKKLLLSDSGFYLCAWSRGDNQPQHFGDGTRLSIL.

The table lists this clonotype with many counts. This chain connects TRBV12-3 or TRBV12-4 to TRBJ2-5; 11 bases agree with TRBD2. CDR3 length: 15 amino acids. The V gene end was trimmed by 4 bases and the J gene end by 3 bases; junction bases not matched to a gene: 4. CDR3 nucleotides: TGTGCCAGCAGTTCCCCGGGACTAGCGGAAGAGACCCAGTACTTC. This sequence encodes CASSSPGLAEETQYF.

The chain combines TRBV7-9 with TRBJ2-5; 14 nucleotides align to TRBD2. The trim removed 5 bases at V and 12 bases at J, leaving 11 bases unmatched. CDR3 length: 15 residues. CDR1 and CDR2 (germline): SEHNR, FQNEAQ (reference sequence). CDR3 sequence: CASSPETSGREVKYF. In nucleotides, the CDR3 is TGTGCCAGCAGCCCAGAGACTAGCGGGAGGGAGGTAAAGTACTTC.

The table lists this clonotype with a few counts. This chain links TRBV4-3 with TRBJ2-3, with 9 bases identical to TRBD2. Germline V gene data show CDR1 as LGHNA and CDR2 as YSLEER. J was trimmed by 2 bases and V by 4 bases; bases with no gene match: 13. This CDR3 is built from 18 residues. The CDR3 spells CASSPQGSGSPDTDTQYF. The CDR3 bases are TGCGCCAGCAGCCCTCAGGGTAGCGGGAGTCCGGACACAGATACGCAGTATTTT.

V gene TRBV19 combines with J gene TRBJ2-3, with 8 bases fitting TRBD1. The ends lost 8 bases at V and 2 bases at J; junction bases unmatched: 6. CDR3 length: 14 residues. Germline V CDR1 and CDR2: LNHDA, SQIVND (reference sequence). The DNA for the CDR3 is TGTGCCAGTGGAGACAGGGGCATCACAGATACGCAGTATTTT. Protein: CASGDRGITDTQYF.

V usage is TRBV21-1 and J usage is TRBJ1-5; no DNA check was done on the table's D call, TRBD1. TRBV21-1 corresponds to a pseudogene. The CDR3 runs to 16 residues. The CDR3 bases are TGTGCCAGCAGCAACCCCCCCGGGCAGGAGAATCAGCCCCAGCATTTT. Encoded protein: CASSNPPGQENQPQHF.

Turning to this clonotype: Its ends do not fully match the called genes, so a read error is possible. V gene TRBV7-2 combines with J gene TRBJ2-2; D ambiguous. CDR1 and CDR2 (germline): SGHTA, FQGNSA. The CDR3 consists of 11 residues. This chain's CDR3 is CASSLKQERFF. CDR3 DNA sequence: TGTGCCAGCAGCTTAAAGCAAGAGCGGTTTTTT.

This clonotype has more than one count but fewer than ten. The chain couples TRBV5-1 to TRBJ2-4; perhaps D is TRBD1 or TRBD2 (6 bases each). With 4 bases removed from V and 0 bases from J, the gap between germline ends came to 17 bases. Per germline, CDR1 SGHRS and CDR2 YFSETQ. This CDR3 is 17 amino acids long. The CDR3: CASSPGPGARAKNIQYF. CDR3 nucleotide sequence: TGCGCCAGCAGCCCGGGGCCGGGGGCCAGAGCCAAAAACATTCAGTACTTC.

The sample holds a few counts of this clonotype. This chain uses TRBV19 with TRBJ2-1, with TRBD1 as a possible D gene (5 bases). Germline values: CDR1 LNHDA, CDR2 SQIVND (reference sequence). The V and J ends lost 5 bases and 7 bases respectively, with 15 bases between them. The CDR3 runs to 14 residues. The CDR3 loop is CASSRITQGNEQFF. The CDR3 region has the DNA TGTGCCAGTAGTCGTATAACGCAGGGAAATGAGCAGTTCTTC.

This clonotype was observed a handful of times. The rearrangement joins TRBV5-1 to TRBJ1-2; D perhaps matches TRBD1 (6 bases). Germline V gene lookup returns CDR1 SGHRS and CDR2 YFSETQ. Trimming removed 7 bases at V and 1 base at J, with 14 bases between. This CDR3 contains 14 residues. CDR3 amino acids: CASSPGHRNYGYTF. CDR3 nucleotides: TGCGCCAGCTCTCCGGGACACCGTAACTATGGCTACACCTTC.

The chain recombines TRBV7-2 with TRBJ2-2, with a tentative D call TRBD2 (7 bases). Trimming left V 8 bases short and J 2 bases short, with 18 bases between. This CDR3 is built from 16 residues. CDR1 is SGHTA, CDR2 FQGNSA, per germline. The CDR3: CASPEGGGVNTGELFF. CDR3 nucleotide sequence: TGTGCCAGCCCCGAGGGAGGGGGAGTTAACACCGGGGAGCTGTTTTTT.

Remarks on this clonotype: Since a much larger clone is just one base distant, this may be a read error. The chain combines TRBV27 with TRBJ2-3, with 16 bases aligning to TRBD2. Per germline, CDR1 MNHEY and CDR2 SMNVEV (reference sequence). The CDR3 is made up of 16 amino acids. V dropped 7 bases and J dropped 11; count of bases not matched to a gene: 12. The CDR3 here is CASNQRGTSGGDLQYF. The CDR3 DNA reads TGTGCCAGCAACCAGAGAGGGACTAGCGGGGGGGACTTGCAGTATTTT.

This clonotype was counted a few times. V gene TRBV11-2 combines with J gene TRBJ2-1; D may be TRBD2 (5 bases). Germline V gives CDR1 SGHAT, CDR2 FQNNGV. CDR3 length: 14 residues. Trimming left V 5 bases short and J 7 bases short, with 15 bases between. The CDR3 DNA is TGTGCCAGCAGCATAGTCAGGACTGAGAATGAGCAGTTCTTC. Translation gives CASSIVRTENEQFF.

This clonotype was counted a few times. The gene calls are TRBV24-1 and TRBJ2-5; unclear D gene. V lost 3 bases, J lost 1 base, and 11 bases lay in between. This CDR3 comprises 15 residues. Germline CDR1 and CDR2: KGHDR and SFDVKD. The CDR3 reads CATSDPTDTQETQYF. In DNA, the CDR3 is TGTGCCACCAGTGATCCCACAGATACCCAAGAGACCCAGTACTTC.

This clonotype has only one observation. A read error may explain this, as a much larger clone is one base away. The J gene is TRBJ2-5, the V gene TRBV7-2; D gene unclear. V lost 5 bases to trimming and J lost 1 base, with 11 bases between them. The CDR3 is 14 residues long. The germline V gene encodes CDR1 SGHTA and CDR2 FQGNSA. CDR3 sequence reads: CASSTDALQETQYF. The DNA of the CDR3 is TGTGCCAGCAGCACAGACGCCCTCCAAGAGACCCAGTACTTC.

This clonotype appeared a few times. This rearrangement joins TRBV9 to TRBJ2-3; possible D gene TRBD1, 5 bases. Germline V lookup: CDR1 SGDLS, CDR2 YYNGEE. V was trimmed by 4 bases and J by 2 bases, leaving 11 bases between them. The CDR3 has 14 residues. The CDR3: CASSIPDTTDTQYF. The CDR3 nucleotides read TGTGCCAGCAGCATACCGGACACCACAGATACGCAGTATTTT.

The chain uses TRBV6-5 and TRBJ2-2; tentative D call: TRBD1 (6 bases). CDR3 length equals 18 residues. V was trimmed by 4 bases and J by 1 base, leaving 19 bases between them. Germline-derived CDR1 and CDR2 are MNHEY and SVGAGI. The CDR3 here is CASSSFLGTPKNTGELFF. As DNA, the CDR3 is TGTGCCAGCAGTTCTTTTCTCGGGACACCAAAGAACACCGGGGAGCTGTTTTTT.

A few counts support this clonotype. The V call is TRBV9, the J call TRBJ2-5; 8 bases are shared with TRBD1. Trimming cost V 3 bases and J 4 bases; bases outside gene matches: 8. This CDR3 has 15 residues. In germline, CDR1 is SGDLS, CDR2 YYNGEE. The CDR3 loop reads CASSAGQGGRETQYF. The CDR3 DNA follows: TGTGCCAGCAGCGCCGGACAGGGCGGGCGAGAGACCCAGTACTTC.

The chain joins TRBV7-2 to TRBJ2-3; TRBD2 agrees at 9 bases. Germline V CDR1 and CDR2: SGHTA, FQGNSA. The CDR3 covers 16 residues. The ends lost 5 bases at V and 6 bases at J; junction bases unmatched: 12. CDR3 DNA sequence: TGTGCCAGCAGCCGATCAGGGGGACTAGCCATTGATACGCAGTATTTT. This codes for CASSRSGGLAIDTQYF.

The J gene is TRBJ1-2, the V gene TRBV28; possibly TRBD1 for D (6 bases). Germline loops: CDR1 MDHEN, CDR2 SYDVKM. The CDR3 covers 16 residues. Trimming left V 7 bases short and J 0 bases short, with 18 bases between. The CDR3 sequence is CASKPAGATANYGYTF. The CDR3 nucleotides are TGTGCCAGCAAGCCAGCAGGGGCTACAGCTAACTATGGCTACACCTTC.

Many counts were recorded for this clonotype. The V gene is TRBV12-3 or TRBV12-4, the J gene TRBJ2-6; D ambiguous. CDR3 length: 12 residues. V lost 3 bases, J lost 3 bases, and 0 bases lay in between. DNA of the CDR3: TGTGCCAGCAGTTTTGGGGCCAACGTCCTGACTTTC. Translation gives CASSFGANVLTF.

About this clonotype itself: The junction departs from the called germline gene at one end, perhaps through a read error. CDR3 residues: CAGSGSRLAGDEQYF. In DNA, the CDR3 is TGTGCCGGCAGTGGAAGCCGACTAGCAGGCGACGAGCAGTACTTC. V gene TRBV25-1 combines with J gene TRBJ2-7; 7 nucleotides match TRBD2. The CDR3 runs 15 residues. Germline-derived CDR1 and CDR2 are MGHDK and SYGVNS.

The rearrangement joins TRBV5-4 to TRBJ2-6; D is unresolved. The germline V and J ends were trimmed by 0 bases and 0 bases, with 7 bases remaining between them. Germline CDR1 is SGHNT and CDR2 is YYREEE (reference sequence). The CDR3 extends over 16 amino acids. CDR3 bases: TGTGCCAGCAGCTTGGATCCCTCCTCTGGGGCCAACGTCCTGACTTTC. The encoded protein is CASSLDPSSGANVLTF.

The CDR3 here is CASTTVREVPGNGQYF. The CDR3 DNA is TGTGCCAGCACCACAGTACGGGAGGTCCCCGGTAACGGGCAGTACTTC. The chain combines TRBV6-1 with TRBJ2-5; 7 nucleotides agree with TRBD2. Germline-derived CDR1 and CDR2 are MNHNS and SASEGT. V lost 7 bases and J lost 11; bases outside the gene matches: 22. The CDR3 totals 16 residues.